Below are 22 T cell receptor beta chains sequenced from a single sample in a study of CD8 T cells in ankylosing spondylitis. Via MiXCR, TCRdb re-called the 5' RACE reads, giving one row per CDR3 protein. Among approximately 220,000 distinct CDR3 sequences listed, around 25% were seen once. Sequencing input: blood, either unsorted or a sorted T cell fraction (not recorded which). The receptors stem from a male donor with ankylosing spondylitis or in good health (not recorded which).

This clonotype has just a few counts. This chain joins TRBV24-1 and TRBJ2-7; no clear D gene. Between the trimmed V and J ends, which lost 3 bases and 3 bases, there was a span of 8 bases. Looked up from germline, CDR1 is KGHDR and CDR2 is SFDVKD. The CDR3 extends over 13 amino acids. The CDR3 loop reads CATSDANSYEQYF. For the CDR3, the DNA is TGTGCCACCAGTGATGCGAACAGCTACGAGCAGTACTTC.

In its sample, this clonotype was seen many times. The V and J genes are TRBV15 and TRBJ2-1; TRBD2 matches at 10 bases. From germline, CDR1 is LNHNV and CDR2 YYDKDF (reference sequence). V lost 9 bases to trimming and J lost 0 bases; unmatched junction nucleotides: 5. CDR3 length equals 15 residues. CDR3 region: CATSSGRSSYNEQFF. The CDR3 DNA sequence: TGTGCCACTAGTAGCGGGAGGAGCTCCTACAATGAGCAGTTCTTC.

The chain is built from TRBV7-9 and TRBJ1-1; D remains unclear. This CDR3 region has 14 residues. The germline gives CDR1 SEHNR, CDR2 FQNEAQ (reference sequence). The ends were cut back, 5 bases at V and 1 base at J, with 11 bases in the middle. The CDR3 bases are TGTGCCAGCAGCCTAAAGGTTCCGAACACTGAAGCTTTCTTT. As protein: CASSLKVPNTEAFF. Full variable domain (outside the CDR3, taken from reference TRBV7-9 and TRBJ1-1): DTGVSQNPRHKITKRGQNVTFRCDPISEHNRLYWYRQTLGQGPEFLTYFQNEAQLEKSRLLSDRFSAERPKGSFSTLEIQRTEQGDSAMYLCASSLKVPNTEAFFGQGTRLTVV.

This clonotype came up a few times. The V gene is TRBV20-1, the J gene TRBJ2-5; 7 positions match TRBD1. This CDR3 is built from 14 residues. The V gene end was trimmed by 6 bases and the J gene end by 2 bases; junction bases not matched to a gene: 9. Germline assignment: CDR1 DFQATT and CDR2 SNEGSKA (reference sequence). The CDR3 sequence: CSAQGPGQQETQYF. The CDR3 nucleotides read TGCAGTGCCCAAGGTCCGGGACAGCAAGAGACCCAGTACTTC.

V usage is TRBV7-3 and J usage is TRBJ2-7; either TRBD1 or TRBD2 may fit D (5 bases each). CDR3 length equals 13 residues. CDR1 is SGHTA and CDR2 is FQGTGA in the germline V gene. V shed 5 bases and J shed 7 bases, with 15 bases lying between them. The CDR3 coding sequence is TGTGCCAGCAGCCGGGGACGGTCGTTAGAGCAGTACTTC. This codes for CASSRGRSLEQYF.

This clonotype was seen ten or more times. The chain combines TRBV15 with TRBJ2-1; TRBD2 matches at 7 bases. The germline CDR1 and CDR2 sequences are LNHNV and YYDKDF (reference sequence). The CDR3 loop spans 14 amino acids. V was pared by 8 bases and J by 5 bases, with 9 bases of the junction left unmatched. The CDR3 bases are TGTGCCACCCGGGCGGGAGTCTTGGACAATGAGCAGTTCTTC. Protein sequence: CATRAGVLDNEQFF. Variable domain in full (rest from reference TRBV15 and TRBJ2-1): DAMVIQNPRYQVTQFGKPVTLSCSQTLNHNVMYWYQQKSSQAPKLLFHYYDKDFNNEADTPDNFQSRRPNTSFCFLDIRSPGLGDTAMYLCATRAGVLDNEQFFGPGTRLTVL.

The chain joins TRBV7-3 to TRBJ2-7; tentative D call: TRBD2 (5 bases). V shed 5 bases and J shed 6 bases, with 14 bases lying between them. The CDR3 runs 13 residues. From germline, CDR1 is SGHTA and CDR2 FQGTGA. CDR3 residues: CASSHNRAGEQYF. The CDR3 DNA sequence: TGTGCCAGCAGCCACAACCGTGCGGGCGAGCAGTACTTC.

Details on this clonotype: At one end the junction does not follow the germline gene, possibly because of a read error. The chain joins TRBV6-5 to TRBJ2-7; either TRBD1 or TRBD2 may fit D (6 bases each). Germline V gives CDR1 MNHEY, CDR2 SVGAGI. The CDR3 spans 15 residues. CDR3 DNA sequence: TGTGCCAGCAGTTACGGGGGCGGGATTTTGGCCGAGCAGTGCTTC. The encoded protein is CASSYGGGILAEQCF.

The rearrangement joins TRBV10-3 to TRBJ2-6; 8 positions agree with TRBD1. Germline V CDR1 and CDR2: ENHRY, SYGVKD. V was pared by 4 bases and J by 0 bases, with 2 bases of the junction left unmatched. The CDR3 spans 16 residues. Written as DNA, the CDR3 is TGTGCCATCAGTGTTACAGGGGGCTCTGGGGCCAACGTCCTGACTTTC. Its protein is CAISVTGGSGANVLTF.

The V and J genes are TRBV19 and TRBJ2-5; TRBD2 agrees at 7 bases. The trim removed 2 bases at V and 2 bases at J, leaving 5 bases unmatched. The length of the CDR3 is 15 residues. The germline gives CDR1 LNHDA, CDR2 SQIVND (reference sequence). The CDR3 reads CASSINPGLQETQYF. CDR3 coding DNA: TGTGCCAGTAGTATAAATCCGGGACTACAAGAGACCCAGTACTTC.

This clonotype was seen at least ten times. This chain joins TRBV7-6 and TRBJ2-3; D could derive from TRBD1 or TRBD2 (7 bases each). V was shortened by 6 bases and J by 8 bases, with 27 bases between the two germline ends. The CDR3 consists of 17 residues. CDR1 SGHVS and CDR2 FNYEAQ come from the germline V gene. CDR3: CASSTNRGRGPGGTQYF. The DNA of the CDR3 is TGTGCCAGCAGTACAAACAGGGGAAGGGGGCCGGGGGGTACGCAGTATTTT.

The chain employs TRBV20-1 and TRBJ2-1; D unclear. The length of the CDR3 is 12 residues. CDR1 and CDR2 (germline): DFQATT, SNEGSKA (reference sequence). Trimming cost V 1 base and J 6 bases, with 7 bases left between them. Here the CDR3 reads CSARGGSNEQFF. In DNA form, the CDR3 reads TGCAGTGCTAGAGGTGGTTCCAATGAGCAGTTCTTC.

The chain carries TRBV24-1 and TRBJ2-3, with D uncertain. CDR1 is KGHDR, CDR2 SFDVKD, per germline. This CDR3 is built from 15 residues. Trimming stripped 6 bases from V and 1 base from J, with 13 bases between. DNA for the CDR3: TGTGCCACCAGTTCGGCAGGCTCTGGCACAGATACGCAGTATTTT. It is translated as CATSSAGSGTDTQYF.

The gene calls are TRBV20-1 and TRBJ1-4; D is uncertain. CDR3 length: 13 residues. The germline V and J ends were trimmed by 3 bases and 0 bases, with 5 bases remaining between them. CDR1 is DFQATT and CDR2 is SNEGSKA in the germline V gene (reference sequence). CDR3 sequence (DNA): TGCAGTGCTAGTTGGACAACTAATGAAAAACTGTTTTTT. Its protein is CSASWTTNEKLFF.

CDR3 amino acids: CSEKQINEQFF. The CDR3 coding sequence is TGCAGTGAAAAGCAGATCAATGAGCAGTTCTTC. The chain uses TRBV20-1 and TRBJ2-1; D remains unclear. The V gene lost 7 bases and the J gene lost 6 bases, with 10 bases spanning the gap. The length of the CDR3 is 11 residues. Germline CDR1 is DFQATT and CDR2 is SNEGSKA (reference sequence).

The chain employs TRBV5-1 and TRBJ2-7; maybe TRBD2 (5 bases). This CDR3 is 14 amino acids long. Germline V gene lookup returns CDR1 SGHRS and CDR2 YFSETQ. V lost 4 bases and J 2 bases, leaving 13 bases between the germline ends. CDR3 amino acids: CASSPGIFPYEQYF. CDR3 bases: TGCGCCAGCAGCCCGGGGATCTTTCCCTACGAGCAGTACTTC.

This clonotype was recorded a few times. This chain's CDR3 is CASSFTSAKGKETQYF. DNA of the CDR3: TGTGCCAGCAGCTTCACATCGGCCAAGGGGAAAGAGACCCAGTACTTC. V is TRBV7-8 and J is TRBJ2-5; D might be TRBD1 (5 bases). Germline V CDR1 and CDR2: SGHVS, FQNEAQ. The germline V and J ends were trimmed by 3 bases and 3 bases, with 17 bases remaining between them. CDR3 size: 16 residues.

This clonotype was recorded a few times. The J gene is TRBJ1-2, the V gene TRBV20-1; D possibly corresponds to TRBD1 (5 bases). Germline V lookup: CDR1 DFQATT, CDR2 SNEGSKA (reference sequence). This CDR3 is 12 amino acids long. This CDR3 is CSAFTAGNGYTF. The CDR3 DNA is TGCAGCGCCTTTACGGCAGGGAATGGCTACACCTTC.

This chain joins TRBV20-1 and TRBJ1-5; D perhaps matches TRBD1 (5 bases). Germline lookup yields CDR1 DFQATT and CDR2 SNEGSKA (reference sequence). The CDR3 loop spans 13 amino acids. Trimming shortened V by 3 bases and J by 9 bases, and 15 bases separated the two germline ends. The CDR3: CSASSGSDGPQHF. CDR3 sequence (DNA): TGCAGTGCTAGTTCAGGGTCTGATGGGCCCCAGCATTTT.

This clonotype occurred many times. The CDR3 spells CSVEESTGQFGQFF. The CDR3 DNA follows: TGCAGCGTTGAAGAATCAACTGGACAGTTCGGGCAGTTCTTC. This chain joins TRBV29-1 and TRBJ2-1; weak D call: TRBD1 (6 bases). V lost 0 bases and J lost 12, with 18 bases in between. This CDR3 region has 14 residues. CDR1 is SQVTM and CDR2 is ANQGSEA in the germline V gene.

On this clonotype: This clone may be a read error of a much larger clone one base away. The chain has TRBV20-1 and TRBJ2-7, with 8 bases that match TRBD2. The trim removed 3 bases at V and 5 bases at J, leaving 15 bases unmatched. Germline CDR1 is DFQATT and CDR2 is SNEGSKA (reference sequence). This CDR3 contains 16 residues. CDR3 coding DNA: TGCAGTGCTAGTGGTGTCCGGGGACTAGGGATCGACGAGCAGTACTTC. This translates into CSASGVRGLGIDEQYF.

This clonotype was found many times. The V gene is TRBV12-3 or TRBV12-4, the J gene TRBJ2-3; D is unresolved. V lost 3 bases and J lost 2, with 9 bases in between. The CDR3 runs 14 residues. CDR3 DNA sequence: TGTGCCAGCAGTTTTATGTCGTCCACAGATACGCAGTATTTT. Protein product: CASSFMSSTDTQYF.